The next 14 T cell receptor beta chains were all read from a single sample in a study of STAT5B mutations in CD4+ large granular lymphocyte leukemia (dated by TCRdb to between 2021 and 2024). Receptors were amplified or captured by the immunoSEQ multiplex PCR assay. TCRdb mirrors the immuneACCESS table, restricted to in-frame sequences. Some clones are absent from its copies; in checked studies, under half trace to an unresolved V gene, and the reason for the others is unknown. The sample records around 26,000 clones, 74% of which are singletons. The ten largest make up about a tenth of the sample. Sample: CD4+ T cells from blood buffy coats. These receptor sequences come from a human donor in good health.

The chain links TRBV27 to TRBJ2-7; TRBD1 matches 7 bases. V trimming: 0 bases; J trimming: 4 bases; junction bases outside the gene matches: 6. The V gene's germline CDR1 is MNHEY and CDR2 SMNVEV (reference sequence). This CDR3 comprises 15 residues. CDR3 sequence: CASSLSGGGRYEQYF. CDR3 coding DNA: TGTGCCAGCAGTTTATCAGGGGGCGGTCGGTACGAGCAGTACTTC.

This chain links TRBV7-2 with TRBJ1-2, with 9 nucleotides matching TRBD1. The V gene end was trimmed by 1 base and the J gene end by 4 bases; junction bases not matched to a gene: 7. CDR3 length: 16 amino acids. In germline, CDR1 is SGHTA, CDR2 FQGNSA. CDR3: CASSLVGTGKSYGYTF. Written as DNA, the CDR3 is TGTGCCAGCAGCTTAGTAGGGACAGGGAAAAGCTATGGCTACACCTTC.

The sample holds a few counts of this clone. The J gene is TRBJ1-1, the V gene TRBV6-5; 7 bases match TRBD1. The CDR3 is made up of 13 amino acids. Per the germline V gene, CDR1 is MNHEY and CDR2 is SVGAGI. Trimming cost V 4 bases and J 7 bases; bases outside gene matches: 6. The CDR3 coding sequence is TGTGCCAGCAGTTCCTACAGGGGTGGTGAAGCTTTCTTT. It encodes CASSSYRGGEAFF.

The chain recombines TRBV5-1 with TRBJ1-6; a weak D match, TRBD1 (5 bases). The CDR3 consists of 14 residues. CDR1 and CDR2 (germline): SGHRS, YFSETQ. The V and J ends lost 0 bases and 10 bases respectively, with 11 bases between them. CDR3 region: CASSLEGAGSPLHF. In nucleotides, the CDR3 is TGCGCCAGCAGCTTGGAAGGGGCGGGCTCACCCCTCCACTTT.

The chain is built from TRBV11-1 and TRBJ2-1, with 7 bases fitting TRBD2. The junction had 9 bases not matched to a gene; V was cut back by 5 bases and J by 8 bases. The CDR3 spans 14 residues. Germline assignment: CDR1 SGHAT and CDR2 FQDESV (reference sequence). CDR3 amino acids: CASSPRTRDDEQFF. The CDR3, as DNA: TGTGCCAGCAGCCCAAGGACTAGGGACGATGAGCAGTTCTTC.

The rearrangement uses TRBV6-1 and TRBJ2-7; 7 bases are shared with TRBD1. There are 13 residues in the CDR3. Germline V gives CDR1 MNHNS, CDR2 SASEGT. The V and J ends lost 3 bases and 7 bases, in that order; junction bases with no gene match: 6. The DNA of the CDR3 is TGTGCCAGCAGTGATAGGGGGCTAGGGGAGCAGTACGTC. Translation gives CASSDRGLGEQYV.

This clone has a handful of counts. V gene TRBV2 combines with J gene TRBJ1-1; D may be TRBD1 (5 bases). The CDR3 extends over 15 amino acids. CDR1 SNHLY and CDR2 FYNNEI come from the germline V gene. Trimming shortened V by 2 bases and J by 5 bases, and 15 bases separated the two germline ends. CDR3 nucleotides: TGTGCCAGCAGTGAACAGGGCGGTCTCATGACTGAAGCTTTCTTT. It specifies CASSEQGGLMTEAFF.

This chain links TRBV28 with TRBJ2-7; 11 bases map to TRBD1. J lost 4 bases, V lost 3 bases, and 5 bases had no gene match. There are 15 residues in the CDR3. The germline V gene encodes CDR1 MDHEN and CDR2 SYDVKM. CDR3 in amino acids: CASSFPDRGLYEQYF. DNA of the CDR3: TGTGCCAGCAGTTTTCCGGACAGGGGGCTTTACGAGCAGTACTTC.

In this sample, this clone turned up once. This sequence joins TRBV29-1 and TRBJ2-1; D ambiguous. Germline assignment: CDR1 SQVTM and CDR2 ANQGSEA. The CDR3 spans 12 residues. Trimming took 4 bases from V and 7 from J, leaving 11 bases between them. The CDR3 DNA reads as TGCAGCGTTGCAGCAGCTAGGAATGAGCAGTTCTTC. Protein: CSVAAARNEQFF.

In DNA form, the CDR3 reads TGTGCCAGCAGTTCCCCTGGTGCAACTAATGAAAAACTGTTTTTT. Its protein product is CASSSPGATNEKLFF. The rearrangement uses TRBV28 and TRBJ1-4; D unclear. CDR3 length equals 15 residues. The V gene's germline CDR1 is MDHEN and CDR2 SYDVKM. V lost 4 bases and J lost 0, with 9 bases in between.

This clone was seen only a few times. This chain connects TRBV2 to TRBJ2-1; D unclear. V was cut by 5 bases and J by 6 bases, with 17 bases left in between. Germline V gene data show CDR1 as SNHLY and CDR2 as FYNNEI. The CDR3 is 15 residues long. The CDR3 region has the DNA TGTGCCAGCAGTCGGCACCCGACTGGCACCAATGAGCAGTTCTTC. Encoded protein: CASSRHPTGTNEQFF.

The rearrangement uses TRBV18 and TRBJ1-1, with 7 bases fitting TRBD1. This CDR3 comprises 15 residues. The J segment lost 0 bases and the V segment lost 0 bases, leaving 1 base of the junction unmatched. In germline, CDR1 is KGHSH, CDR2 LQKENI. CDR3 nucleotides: TGTGCCAGCTCACCACCTACAGGGGTGAACACTGAAGCTTTCTTT. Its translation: CASSPPTGVNTEAFF.

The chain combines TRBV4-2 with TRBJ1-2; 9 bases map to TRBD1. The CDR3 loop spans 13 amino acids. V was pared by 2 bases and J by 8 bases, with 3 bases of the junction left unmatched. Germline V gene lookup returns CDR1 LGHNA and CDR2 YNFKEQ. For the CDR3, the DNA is TGTGCCAGCAGCCAAACAGGGGGCCGGGGCTACACCTTC. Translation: CASSQTGGRGYTF.

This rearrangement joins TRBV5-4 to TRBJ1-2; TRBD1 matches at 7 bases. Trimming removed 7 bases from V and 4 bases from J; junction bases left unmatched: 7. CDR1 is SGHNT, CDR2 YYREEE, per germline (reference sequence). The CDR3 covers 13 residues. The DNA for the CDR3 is TGTGCCAGCCAGAGAGGGGGCACCTATGGCTACACCTTC. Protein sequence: CASQRGGTYGYTF.